The clone carrying this TCR beta chain was counted only a few times. What it recognizes is unknown. This entry comes from a study of T cell repertoires in cytomegalovirus infection. TCRdb recomputed calls from the reads with MiXCR, one row per CDR3 protein. In the table there are some 800,000 distinct CDR3 sequences, around a third of which are singletons. Trimming stripped 7 bases from V and 6 bases from J, with 10 bases between. The CDR3 is 12 residues long. The germline gives CDR1 LNHDA, CDR2 SQIVND (reference sequence). The chain couples TRBV19 to TRBJ2-1; D is unresolved. The sequence was collected from a human donor in good health (CMV status not recorded). Some clones in this sample may be carry-over from other donors' samples. The material was cultured CD8+ T cells from PBMCs, obtained from culture after CMV antigen stimulation. In DNA, the CDR3 is TGTGCCAGTATGGGCAGGCCCAATGAGCAGTTCTTC. It yields the protein CASMGRPNEQFF.